Listed below are T cell receptor beta chains from one sample, sequenced in a study of lymphopenia after photon versus proton radiotherapy. Assay: immunoSEQ multiplex PCR; the TCRdb copy retains only in-frame clones and omits some. The sample yields about 58,000 clones, around 85% seen once. Sequencing was performed on peripheral blood, taken from a patient treated with proton-based radiotherapy. Receptors originate from a man between 60 and 70 years old with pancreatic cancer. CDR3s include the opening cysteine and the closing phenylalanine or tryptophan. D genes are given only for firm matches. Part of the rows lack a size; the others show once, few, many or a class for expanded clones.

v_gene	len	abundance	j_gene	d_gene	CDR3aa	CDR3nt
TRBV18	13	-	TRBJ1-1	-	CASSPRDPTEAFF	TGTGCCAGCTCACCCAGGGATCCCACTGAAGCTTTCTTT
TRBV7-9	17	-	TRBJ2-6	TRBD1	CASSFGDRGSGANVLTF	TGTGCCAGCAGCTTTGGGGACAGGGGCTCTGGGGCCAACGTCCTGACTTTC
TRBV5-4	14	-	TRBJ2-7	-	CASSHFGGRYEQYF	TGTGCCAGCAGTCACTTCGGAGGACGCTACGAGCAGTACTTC
TRBV18	18	-	TRBJ2-3	TRBD2	CASSPLGLAGVYTDTQYF	TGTGCCAGCTCACCACTCGGACTAGCGGGAGTATACACAGATACGCAGTATTTT
TRBV7-6	16	-	TRBJ2-7	TRBD2	CASSSRTSGGRYEQYF	TGTGCCAGCAGCTCGCGAACTAGCGGGGGCCGGTACGAGCAGTACTTC
TRBV6-6	14	-	TRBJ2-5	TRBD1	CASSLRGPQETQYF	TGTGCCAGCAGTCTAAGGGGGCCTCAAGAGACCCAGTACTTC
TRBV9	15	-	TRBJ2-5	-	CASSPEGGRSETQYF	TGTGCCAGCAGCCCAGAGGGGGGGAGGTCAGAGACCCAGTACTTC
TRBV28	14	-	TRBJ2-7	TRBD2	CASSLWGGSHEQYF	TGTGCCAGCAGTTTATGGGGAGGGTCCCACGAGCAGTACTTC
TRBV30	13	-	TRBJ1-1	-	CAWSVGGDTEAFF	TGTGCCTGGAGTGTTGGGGGAGACACTGAAGCTTTCTTT
TRBV4-3	18	-	TRBJ2-3	TRBD2	CASSSGVAGGPRTDTQYF	TGCGCCAGCAGCTCCGGGGTAGCGGGAGGGCCTCGCACAGATACGCAGTATTTT
TRBV11-3	16	-	TRBJ2-7	-	CASSLSSGDRGYEQYF	TGTGCCAGCAGCTTAAGTTCGGGGGACAGAGGCTACGAGCAGTACTTC
TRBV6-5	14	-	TRBJ1-5	-	CASKDKYSNQPQHF	TGTGCCAGCAAGGATAAATATAGCAATCAGCCCCAGCATTTT
TRBV5-4	15	-	TRBJ1-2	-	CASTSAVQGIYGYTF	TGTGCCAGCACCTCAGCGGTACAGGGAATTTATGGCTACACCTTC
TRBV5-1	13	-	TRBJ2-1	-	CASSLGFEYEQFF	TGCGCCAGCAGCTTGGGGTTCGAGTATGAGCAGTTCTTC
TRBV19	15	-	TRBJ2-1	-	CASTQGSHPKNEQFF	TGTGCCAGTACTCAGGGTAGCCATCCTAAAAATGAGCAGTTCTTC
TRBV6-5	13	-	TRBJ1-2	-	CASRATAYYGYTF	TGTGCCAGCAGGGCTACAGCTTACTATGGCTACACCTTC
TRBV30	13	-	TRBJ1-1	-	CAGLQISNTEAFF	TGTGCCGGACTACAGATTTCGAACACTGAAGCTTTCTTT
TRBV29-1	14	-	TRBJ2-7	-	CSVEDPSQLREQYF	TGCAGCGTTGAAGACCCCAGCCAACTACGCGAGCAGTACTTC
TRBV19	15	few	TRBJ1-5	-	CASSIRGAGNQPQHF	TGTGCCAGTAGTATTCGGGGGGCAGGCAATCAGCCCCAGCATTTT
TRBV28	15	-	TRBJ2-2	TRBD1	CASRSGQFGTGELFF	TGTGCCAGCAGATCGGGACAGTTTGGGACCGGGGAGCTGTTTTTT
TRBV29-1	14	-	TRBJ2-3	-	CSVTERTSTDTQYF	TGCAGCGTGACCGAGAGGACTAGCACAGATACGCAGTATTTT
TRBV27	15	-	TRBJ1-1	-	CASSPTPGTLTEAFF	TGTGCCAGCAGCCCTACCCCCGGGACACTTACTGAAGCTTTCTTT
TRBV19	15	-	TRBJ1-5	TRBD1	CASSMGTGYYQPQHF	TGTGCCAGTAGTATGGGGACAGGGTATTATCAGCCCCAGCATTTT
TRBV14	13	-	TRBJ2-7	-	CASSQAGTYEQYF	TGTGCCAGCAGCCAGGCGGGCACCTACGAGCAGTACTTC
TRBV29-1	15	few	TRBJ2-4	TRBD2	CSVEGLAGGRNIQYF	TGCAGCGTTGAAGGGCTAGCGGGAGGTCGGAACATTCAGTACTTC
TRBV29-1	12	-	TRBJ2-5	-	CSVQNPLETQYF	TGCAGCGTTCAAAACCCGCTAGAGACCCAGTACTTC
TRBV6-6	14	-	TRBJ2-7	TRBD1	CASSQGQWKYEQYF	TGTGCCAGCAGCCAGGGACAGTGGAAGTACGAGCAGTACTTC
TRBV11-2	15	-	TRBJ2-3	TRBD1	CASSTTGDSTDTQYF	TGTGCCAGCAGCACGACAGGGGATTCCACAGATACGCAGTATTTT
TRBV7-2	15	-	TRBJ1-4	-	CASSLSQGNNEKLFF	TGTGCCAGCAGCTTATCGCAGGGTAATAATGAAAAACTGTTTTTT
TRBV28	16	-	TRBJ1-3	-	CASSPFARPTVNTIYF	TGTGCCAGCAGTCCCTTTGCCCGACCCACCGTCAACACCATATATTTT
TRBV27	16	-	TRBJ2-2	TRBD1	CASYKPGTGRTGELFF	TGTGCCAGCTATAAACCCGGGACAGGGAGGACCGGGGAGCTGTTTTTT
TRBV14	16	-	TRBJ2-1	TRBD2	CASSRPGLAGNNEQFF	TGTGCCAGCAGCCGGCCGGGACTAGCGGGGAACAATGAGCAGTTCTTC
TRBV28	13	-	TRBJ1-2	-	CASRPDWNYGYTF	TGTGCCAGCAGGCCGGACTGGAACTATGGCTACACCTTC
TRBV6-5	15	-	TRBJ2-2	TRBD1	CASTTGGADSGELFF	TGTGCCAGCACTACAGGGGGCGCTGATTCCGGGGAGCTGTTTTTT
TRBV2	14	-	TRBJ1-3	-	CASSEQGSGNTIYF	TGTGCCAGCAGTGAGCAGGGCTCTGGAAACACCATATATTTT
TRBV20-1	11	-	TRBJ1-4	-	CSVTWGEKLFF	TGCAGTGTTACGTGGGGAGAAAAACTGTTTTTT
TRBV7-2	14	-	TRBJ2-5	TRBD2	CASSSLAGKETQYF	TGTGCCAGCAGCTCACTAGCGGGAAAAGAGACCCAGTACTTC
TRBV18	19	once	TRBJ2-4	TRBD2	CASSTTTSGRALAKNIQYF	TGTGCCAGCTCAACTACGACTAGCGGGAGGGCCTTGGCCAAAAACATTCAGTACTTC
TRBV5-1	11	-	TRBJ1-1	-	CASRVNTEAFF	TGCGCCAGCAGGGTGAACACTGAAGCTTTCTTT
TRBV18	14	-	TRBJ1-4	-	CASYRGGSNEKLFF	TGTGCCAGCTATCGGGGCGGCAGTAATGAAAAACTGTTTTTT
TRBV9	14	once	TRBJ2-7	TRBD1	CASSVGQGAYEQYF	TGTGCCAGCAGCGTAGGTCAGGGGGCCTACGAGCAGTACTTC
TRBV18	15	-	TRBJ1-5	-	CASSPHQGHDQPQHF	TGTGCCAGCTCACCACATCAGGGGCACGATCAGCCCCAGCATTTT
TRBV2	12	once	TRBJ1-1	-	CAGTTDNTEAFF	TGTGCCGGCACGACGGATAACACTGAAGCTTTCTTT
TRBV2	11	-	TRBJ2-7	-	CASRWSGEQYF	TGTGCCAGCAGGTGGTCCGGGGAGCAGTACTTC
TRBV5-8	16	once	TRBJ2-5	TRBD1	CASSLHSTGSGETQYF	TGTGCCAGCAGCTTGCATTCGACAGGGTCGGGGGAGACCCAGTACTTC
TRBV7-9	18	-	TRBJ2-1	TRBD2	CASSPRVAGGLPYNEQFF	TGTGCCAGCAGCCCTCGTGTAGCGGGGGGGCTCCCCTACAATGAGCAGTTCTTC
TRBV28	16	-	TRBJ1-2	-	CASYKGGRLYNYGYTF	TGTGCCAGTTATAAGGGGGGTCGACTTTACAACTATGGCTACACCTTC
TRBV2	14	few	TRBJ2-3	-	CASSAITLADTQYF	TGTGCCAGCAGTGCCATTACTCTAGCAGATACGCAGTATTTT
TRBV11-2	15	few	TRBJ1-2	-	CASSLERRGNYGYTF	TGTGCCAGCAGCTTAGAGCGAAGGGGTAACTATGGCTACACCTTC
TRBV2	15	medium-sized	TRBJ1-2	TRBD1	CASSPTWTGGAGYTF	TGTGCCAGCAGCCCCACTTGGACAGGGGGCGCGGGCTACACCTTC
TRBV28	11	-	TRBJ1-5	-	CASSTRQPQHF	TGTGCCAGCAGTACACGGCAGCCCCAGCATTTT
TRBV28	16	-	TRBJ2-2	-	CASRGLSGANTGELFF	TGTGCCAGCAGGGGGCTGAGCGGAGCGAACACCGGGGAGCTGTTTTTT
TRBV5-1	13	-	TRBJ2-3	-	CASSLAVSDTQYF	TGCGCCAGCAGCTTGGCCGTCTCAGATACGCAGTATTTT
TRBV28	14	-	TRBJ2-1	TRBD2	CASSRLAGDREQFF	TGTGCCAGCAGCCGACTAGCGGGAGATCGGGAGCAGTTCTTC
TRBV7-8	17	-	TRBJ2-3	TRBD2	CASSPTSGRVSTDTQYF	TGTGCCAGCAGCCCTACTAGCGGGAGGGTTAGCACAGATACGCAGTATTTT
TRBV6-1	16	-	TRBJ2-7	TRBD1	CASSEDPDRVVYEQYF	TGTGCCAGCAGTGAAGACCCGGACAGGGTCGTATACGAGCAGTACTTC